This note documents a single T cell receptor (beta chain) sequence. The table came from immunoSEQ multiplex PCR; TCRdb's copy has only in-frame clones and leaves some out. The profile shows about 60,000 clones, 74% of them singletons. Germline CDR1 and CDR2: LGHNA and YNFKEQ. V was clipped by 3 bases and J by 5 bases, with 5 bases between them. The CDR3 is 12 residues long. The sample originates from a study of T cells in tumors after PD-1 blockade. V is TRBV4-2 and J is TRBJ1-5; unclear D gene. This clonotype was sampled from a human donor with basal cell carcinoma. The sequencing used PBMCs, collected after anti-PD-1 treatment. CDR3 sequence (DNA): TGTGCCAGCAGCCACGACGATCAGCCCCAGCATTTT. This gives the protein CASSHDDQPQHF.